This T cell receptor beta chain is from a study of blood T cell repertoires in COVID-19. Across the whole study: T cells, B-cell-depleted T cells, or PBMCs provided the cDNA or gDNA that served as material.

The CDR3 consists of 17 residues. Per the germline V gene, CDR1 is MNHEY and CDR2 is SMNVEV (reference sequence). J was trimmed by 5 bases and V by 4 bases; bases with no gene match: 11. This table comes from immunoSEQ multiplex PCR, and its TCRdb copy is limited to in-frame clones, with some not included. Among a few hundred thousand clones listed, over 75% were seen once. The sample taken for sequencing was PBMCs or T cells enriched from blood (not recorded which). V usage is TRBV27 and J usage is TRBJ2-2; 9 bases agree with TRBD2. The TCR was taken from a woman in her twenties or thirties who had recovered from COVID-19. CDR3 loop: CASSSHPAGGPTGELFF. Here the CDR3 DNA reads TGTGCCAGCAGTTCGCACCCGGCGGGAGGGCCGACCGGGGAGCTGTTTTTT.